This T cell receptor (beta chain) was captured by sequencing in a study of blood T cell repertoires in COVID-19. Per the original methods: The authors estimated nucleated cell counts from reference gene primer amplification. The table came from immunoSEQ multiplex PCR; TCRdb's copy has only in-frame clones and leaves some out. D and trimming were read from the DNA, whereas the V and J calls and clone size are those reported in that table. Of over 100,000 clones listed, about four fifths are singletons. This receptor was taken from a man aged 35 to 55 with active or convalescent COVID-19. The sample taken for sequencing was peripheral blood.

The CDR3 DNA follows: TGTGCCAGCAGCTTAGGATGGACAGGGCAGCAGTACTTC. This sequence encodes CASSLGWTGQQYF. The chain carries TRBV7-2 and TRBJ2-7; 8 nucleotides align to TRBD1. CDR1 and CDR2 (germline): SGHTA, FQGNSA. The ends lost 1 base at V and 8 bases at J; junction bases unmatched: 4. The CDR3 covers 13 residues. The full variable domain, rest sourced from reference TRBV7-2 and TRBJ2-7, is GAGVSQSPSNKVTEKGKDVELRCDPISGHTALYWYRQSLGQGLEFLIYFQGNSAPDKSGLPSDRFSAERTGGSVSTLTIQRTQQEDSAVYLCASSLGWTGQQYFGPGTRLTVT.